Listed below are T cell receptor beta chains from one sample, sequenced in a study of cytomegalovirus exposure and HLA in healthy donors. TCRdb's copy holds only in-frame clones and misses some; the assay was immunoSEQ multiplex PCR. This table holds 160,000 or so clones, around 80% found once. Input material: PBMCs. Receptor source: a woman younger than 35 in good health and CMV-seronegative. CDR3s include the opening cysteine and the closing phenylalanine or tryptophan. The D gene is left open where the match is weak. Size is omitted from some rows. Given values are once, few, many or a class for expanded clones.

TRBV14	TRBJ1-3	-	-	CASSQGAYTIYF	TGTGCCAGCAGCCAGGGAGCGTACACCATATATTTT
TRBV10-3	TRBJ2-3	-	TRBD2	CAISASQRGATDTQYF	TGTGCCATCAGTGCCTCCCAGCGGGGAGCCACAGATACGCAGTATTTT
TRBV7-3	TRBJ2-3	-	TRBD2	CASSPDLGGTYF	TGTGCCAGCAGCCCCGACTTGGGGGGGACGTATTTT
TRBV28	TRBJ2-7	few	-	CASSLTDQGQYF	TGTGCCAGCAGTTTAACGGACCAGGGGCAGTACTTC
TRBV7-6	TRBJ2-6	-	TRBD2	CASSLVEPGGAGANVLTF	TGTGCCAGCAGCTTAGTCGAGCCTGGGGGGGCTGGGGCCAACGTCCTGACTTTC
TRBV5-1	TRBJ2-3	-	-	CASSSRPGSLSTDTQYF	TGCGCCAGCAGCTCTAGACCGGGAAGCCTTAGCACAGATACGCAGTATTTT
TRBV25-1	TRBJ2-5	-	TRBD2	CASSARSGGQETQYF	TGTGCCAGCAGTGCGCGTAGCGGGGGACAAGAGACCCAGTACTTC
TRBV4-2	TRBJ2-1	-	-	CASSQGTEGLNEQFF	TGTGCCAGCAGCCAAGGGACGGAGGGGCTCAATGAGCAGTTCTTC
TRBV10-1	TRBJ2-7	-	-	CASSDPGYEQYF	TGCGCCAGCAGTGATCCGGGTTACGAGCAGTACTTC
TRBV4-1	TRBJ1-2	few	TRBD1	CASSPPGQGSGYTF	TGCGCCAGCAGCCCGCCGGGACAGGGGTCTGGCTACACCTTC
TRBV5-6	TRBJ1-6	-	-	CASSPAGLNNSPLHF	TGTGCCAGCAGCCCGGCGGGACTGAATAATTCACCCCTCCACTTT
TRBV5-4	TRBJ2-5	-	-	CASSFSRGKETQYF	TGTGCCAGCAGCTTTTCGAGAGGGAAAGAGACCCAGTACTTC
TRBV30	TRBJ1-5	few	TRBD1	CAWSDRGGQPQHF	TGTGCCTGGAGTGACAGGGGGGGTCAGCCCCAGCATTTT
TRBV6-1	TRBJ1-1	few	TRBD1	CASITRQGRGTEAFF	TGTGCCAGCATTACCCGACAGGGCCGGGGAACTGAAGCTTTCTTT
TRBV6-1	TRBJ1-1	few	-	CASSEAPGNTEAFF	TGTGCCAGCAGTGAAGCTCCGGGGAACACTGAAGCTTTCTTT
TRBV5-1	TRBJ2-7	-	-	CASGEYEQYF	TGCGCCAGCGGAGAATACGAGCAGTACTTC
TRBV6-1	TRBJ2-7	-	TRBD2	CASSGASGRGTYEQYF	TGTGCCAGCAGTGGGGCCTCAGGGCGGGGGACCTACGAGCAGTACTTC
TRBV6-5	TRBJ1-2	-	-	CASSWETRGSYGYTF	TGTGCCAGCAGTTGGGAAACTAGGGGGAGCTATGGCTACACCTTC
TRBV28	TRBJ1-3	-	TRBD1	CASNRDRTLWGTIYF	TGTGCCAGCAACCGGGACAGGACCCTCTGGGGCACCATATATTTT
TRBV7-2	TRBJ2-6	-	-	CASSKGLTGANVLTF	TGTGCCAGCAGTAAGGGGCTAACTGGGGCCAACGTCCTGACTTTC
TRBV10-3	TRBJ2-3	-	TRBD1	CAIGQGHSSDTQYF	TGTGCCATCGGACAGGGCCACTCGTCGGATACGCAGTATTTT
TRBV27	TRBJ2-1	-	TRBD2	CASSLIAGALYNEQFF	TGTGCCAGCAGTTTAATAGCGGGGGCCTTATACAATGAGCAGTTCTTC
TRBV5-8	TRBJ2-3	-	TRBD2	CASSLTPLAGGTDTQYF	TGTGCCAGCAGCTTGACCCCGCTAGCGGGGGGCACAGATACGCAGTATTTT
TRBV10-3	TRBJ2-1	-	TRBD1	CAISRDSNNEQFF	TGTGCCATCAGCCGGGACAGCAACAATGAGCAGTTCTTC
TRBV6-1	TRBJ1-6	few	-	CAGRDGLNSPLHF	TGTGCCGGCCGTGATGGCTTGAATTCACCCCTCCACTTT
TRBV5-6	TRBJ2-7	-	TRBD2	CASSLGGGLEQYF	TGTGCCAGCAGCTTGGGGGGGGGTCTCGAGCAGTACTTC
TRBV6-1	TRBJ1-2	-	-	CASSGQAIARTF	TGTGCCAGCAGTGGACAGGCGATAGCGCGCACCTTC
TRBV6-1	TRBJ1-2	-	-	CASSERFGGVYGYTF	TGTGCCAGCAGTGAAAGGTTCGGGGGGGTCTATGGCTACACCTTC
TRBV2	TRBJ1-2	-	TRBD1	CASRDRGPVWTGYTF	TGTGCCAGCAGAGACAGGGGCCCAGTTTGGACTGGCTACACCTTC
TRBV6-5	TRBJ2-7	-	-	CASSYGEQSYEQYF	TGTGCCAGCAGTTATGGGGAGCAGTCGTACGAGCAGTACTTC
TRBV7-9	TRBJ2-7	-	TRBD1	CASSLEIQGAYEQYF	TGTGCCAGCAGCTTAGAGATACAGGGGGCCTACGAGCAGTACTTC
TRBV7-9	TRBJ2-3	-	-	CASSLESVTDTQYF	TGTGCCAGCAGCTTAGAATCAGTCACAGATACGCAGTATTTT
TRBV5-1	TRBJ2-2	-	-	CASSLGHPANTGELFF	TGCGCCAGCAGCTTGGGACACCCGGCGAACACCGGGGAGCTGTTTTTT
TRBV6-1	TRBJ2-4	-	-	CASRPGLSPNSQYF	TGTGCCAGCAGGCCGGGACTTTCCCCAAACAGTCAGTACTTC
TRBV5-1	TRBJ1-5	-	-	CASSLRDFNQPQHF	TGCGCCAGCAGCTTGAGAGATTTCAATCAGCCCCAGCATTTT
TRBV5-8	TRBJ2-7	-	TRBD1	CASSPGTVSLLFYEQYF	TGTGCCAGCAGCCCCGGGACAGTGAGCCTCCTTTTCTACGAGCAGTACTTC
TRBV27	TRBJ1-1	-	-	CASKDTGGTEAFF	TGTGCCAGCAAGGACACGGGTGGCACTGAAGCTTTCTTT
TRBV19	TRBJ1-1	-	-	CASSLTGMNTEAFF	TGTGCCAGTAGCCTGACAGGAATGAACACTGAAGCTTTCTTT
TRBV19	TRBJ2-6	-	-	CASRGLQRGANVLTF	TGTGCCAGTAGGGGACTTCAGCGTGGGGCCAACGTCCTGACTTTC
TRBV6-6	TRBJ1-2	-	-	CASSPSLRGYYGYTF	TGTGCCAGCAGTCCTTCCCTCAGGGGTTACTATGGCTACACCTTC
TRBV19	TRBJ1-1	-	-	CASRNQGLDTEAFF	TGTGCCAGTAGGAACCAGGGGTTGGACACTGAAGCTTTCTTT
TRBV9	TRBJ1-1	-	TRBD1	CASSPRDRGSEVDTEAFF	TGTGCCAGCAGTCCCCGGGACAGGGGTTCTGAAGTAGACACTGAAGCTTTCTTT
TRBV7-9	TRBJ2-3	-	-	CASSLVILPTDTQYF	TGTGCCAGCAGCTTAGTAATTCTACCCACAGATACGCAGTATTTT
TRBV7-9	TRBJ1-5	-	TRBD1	CASSPGQGAEQPQHF	TGTGCCAGCAGCCCGGGACAGGGGGCAGAGCAGCCCCAGCATTTT
TRBV27	TRBJ2-7	few	-	CASSLGPFYEQYF	TGTGCCAGCAGTTTAGGCCCTTTCTACGAGCAGTACTTC
TRBV18	TRBJ2-5	-	TRBD2	CASSPVSRLTSGGQETQYF	TGTGCCAGCTCACCAGTCTCGAGACTGACTAGCGGGGGTCAAGAGACCCAGTACTTC
TRBV2	TRBJ1-3	-	-	CASSGQSSGNTIYF	TGTGCCAGCAGTGGACAGTCCTCTGGAAACACCATATATTTT
TRBV30	TRBJ2-7	-	-	CAWSNGRHEQYF	TGTGCCTGGAGTAATGGGAGGCACGAGCAGTACTTC
TRBV30	TRBJ1-5	-	TRBD1	CAWSVQGAGNQPQHF	TGTGCCTGGAGTGTACAGGGGGCCGGCAATCAGCCCCAGCATTTT
TRBV27	TRBJ1-1	-	TRBD1	CASSRYNRGNTEAFF	TGTGCCAGCAGTCGATACAACAGGGGGAACACTGAAGCTTTCTTT
TRBV30	TRBJ1-3	few	-	CAWSRRDTISGNTIYF	TGTGCCTGGAGTCGCAGGGATACTATCTCTGGAAACACCATATATTTT
TRBV7-6	TRBJ2-1	-	TRBD2	CASSLQITTSGGAGEQFF	TGTGCCAGCAGCCTGCAGATTACGACTAGCGGGGGGGCGGGTGAGCAGTTCTTC
TRBV9	TRBJ2-7	-	TRBD2	CASSVRFGGGEQYF	TGTGCCAGCAGCGTACGTTTTGGGGGGGGCGAGCAGTACTTC
TRBV6-4	TRBJ2-7	-	-	CASSDGSSYEQYF	TGTGCCAGCAGTGACGGGAGCTCCTACGAGCAGTACTTC
TRBV19	TRBJ1-3	once	-	CASIDSPSGNTIYF	TGTGCCAGTATCGACAGTCCCTCTGGAAACACCATATATTTT
TRBV13	TRBJ1-2	-	-	CASSSGRNYGYTF	TGTGCCAGCAGCTCGGGGAGAAACTATGGCTACACCTTC
TRBV2	TRBJ1-3	-	-	CASSEWAQRYRNTIYF	TGTGCCAGCAGTGAATGGGCACAAAGGTATCGAAACACCATATATTTT